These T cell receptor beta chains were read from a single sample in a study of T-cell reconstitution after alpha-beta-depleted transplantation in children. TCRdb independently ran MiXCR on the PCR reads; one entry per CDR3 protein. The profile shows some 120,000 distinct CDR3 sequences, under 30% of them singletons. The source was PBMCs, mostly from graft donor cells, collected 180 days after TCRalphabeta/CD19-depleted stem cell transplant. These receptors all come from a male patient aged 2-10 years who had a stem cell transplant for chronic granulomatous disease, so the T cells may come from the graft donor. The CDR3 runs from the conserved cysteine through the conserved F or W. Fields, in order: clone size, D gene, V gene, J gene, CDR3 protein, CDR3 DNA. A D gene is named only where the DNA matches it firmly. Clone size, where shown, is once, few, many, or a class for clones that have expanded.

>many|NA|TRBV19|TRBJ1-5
CASSIQAKGNQPQHF
TGTGCCAGTAGTATACAGGCAAAAGGGAATCAGCCCCAGCATTTT
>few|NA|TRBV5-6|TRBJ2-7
CASSSRFVGIYEQYF
TGTGCCAGCAGCTCCCGTTTCGTTGGGATCTACGAGCAGTACTTC
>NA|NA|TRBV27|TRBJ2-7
CASSLSVRGEQYF
TGTGCCAGCAGTTTATCCGTCAGAGGCGAGCAGTACTTC
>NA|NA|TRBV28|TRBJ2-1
CASSATREQFF
TGTGCCAGCAGTGCCACCCGTGAGCAGTTCTTC
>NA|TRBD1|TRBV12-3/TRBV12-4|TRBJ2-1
CASSQNLRDSYNEQFF
TGTGCCAGCAGTCAAAACCTCCGGGACAGTTACAATGAGCAGTTCTTC
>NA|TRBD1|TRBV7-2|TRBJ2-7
CASSPRGLRSNEQYF
TGTGCCAGCAGCCCAAGGGGGCTCCGCTCCAACGAGCAGTACTTC
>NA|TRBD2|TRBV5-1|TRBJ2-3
CASSRVLTGGPPRTDTQYF
TGCGCCAGCAGCCGCGTTTTAACGGGAGGGCCACCCCGGACAGATACGCAGTATTTT
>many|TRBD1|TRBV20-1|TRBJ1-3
CSATRDSGAGSGNTIYF
TGCAGTGCTACCCGGGACAGCGGAGCTGGCTCTGGAAACACCATATATTTT
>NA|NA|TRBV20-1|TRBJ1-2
CSAQKPGTSYGYTF
TGCAGTGCCCAAAAACCCGGGACAAGCTATGGCTACACCTTC
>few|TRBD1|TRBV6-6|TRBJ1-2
CASSYRDRDLDTF
TGTGCCAGCAGTTACCGAGACAGGGATTTGGACACCTTC
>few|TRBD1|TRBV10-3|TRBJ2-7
CAISELDRGSYEQYF
TGTGCCATCAGTGAATTGGACAGGGGTTCCTACGAGCAGTACTTC
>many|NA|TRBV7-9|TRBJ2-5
CASSLVAGSYQETQYF
TGTGCCAGCAGCTTAGTGGCGGGCTCGTACCAAGAGACCCAGTACTTC
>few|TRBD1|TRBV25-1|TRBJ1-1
CASSDYPGQDTEAFF
TGTGCCAGCAGTGATTACCCGGGACAGGACACTGAAGCTTTCTTT
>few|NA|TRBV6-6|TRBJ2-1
CASRRRSGNEQFF
TGTGCCAGCAGACGACGCAGCGGGAATGAGCAGTTCTTC
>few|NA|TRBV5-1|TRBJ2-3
CASSLVPAGLRTDTQYF
TGCGCCAGCAGCTTGGTTCCCGCGGGACTGCGCACAGATACGCAGTATTTT
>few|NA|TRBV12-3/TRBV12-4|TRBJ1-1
CASSLGHSNTEAFF
TGTGCCAGCAGTTTGGGCCACTCGAACACTGAAGCTTTCTTT
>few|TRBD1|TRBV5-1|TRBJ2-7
CASSKRTGNYEQYF
TGCGCCAGCAGCAAACGGACAGGGAACTACGAGCAGTACTTC
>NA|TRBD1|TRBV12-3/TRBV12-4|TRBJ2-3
CASSSQGAEDTQYF
TGTGCCAGCAGCTCACAGGGGGCGGAAGATACGCAGTATTTT
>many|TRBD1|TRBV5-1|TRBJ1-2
CASSPGQAGSGYTF
TGCGCCAGCAGCCCGGGACAGGCCGGGAGTGGCTACACCTTC
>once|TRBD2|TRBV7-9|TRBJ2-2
CASSPGLAGRNTGELFF
TGTGCCAGCAGCCCCGGACTAGCGGGGCGGAACACCGGGGAGCTGTTTTTT
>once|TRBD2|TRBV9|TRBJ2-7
CASSATGTRPYEQYF
TGTGCCAGCAGCGCCACCGGGACTAGACCCTACGAGCAGTACTTC
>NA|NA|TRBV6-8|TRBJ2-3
CASSWRETDTQYF
TGTGCCAGCAGTTGGAGGGAAACAGATACGCAGTATTTT
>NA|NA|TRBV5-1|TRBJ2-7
CASSLATPSYEQYF
TGCGCCAGCAGCTTGGCGACCCCCTCCTACGAGCAGTACTTC
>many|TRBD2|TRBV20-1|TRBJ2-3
CSGTSGSPLVDTQYF
TGCAGTGGGACTAGCGGATCACCCCTTGTGGATACGCAGTATTTT
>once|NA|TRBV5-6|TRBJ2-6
CASSLGPLSRGANVLTF
TGTGCCAGCAGCTTGGGCCCACTGTCGAGAGGGGCCAACGTCCTGACTTTC
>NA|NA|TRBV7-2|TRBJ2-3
CASSGQPLTGTQYF
TGTGCCAGCAGCGGACAGCCCCTCACGGGTACGCAGTATTTT
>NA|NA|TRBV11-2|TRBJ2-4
CASSLDGSLAKNIQYF
TGTGCCAGCAGCTTAGACGGCAGCCTAGCCAAAAACATTCAGTACTTC
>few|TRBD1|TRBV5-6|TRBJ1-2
CASRKRDRINYGYTF
TGTGCCAGCAGAAAAAGGGACAGGATAAATTATGGCTACACCTTC
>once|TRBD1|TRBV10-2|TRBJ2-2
CASSSRGQGANTGELFF
TGCGCCAGCTCCTCGAGGGGACAGGGGGCGAACACCGGGGAGCTGTTTTTT
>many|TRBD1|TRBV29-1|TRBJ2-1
CSVEAQGAWEQFF
TGCAGCGTTGAAGCACAGGGGGCATGGGAGCAGTTCTTC
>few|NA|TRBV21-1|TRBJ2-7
CASSKVGTDSYEQYF
TGTGCCAGCAGCAAAGTTGGGACAGATTCCTACGAGCAGTACTTC
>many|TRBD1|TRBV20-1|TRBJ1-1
CSARPGTGNTEAFF
TGCAGTGCCCGACCCGGGACAGGGAACACTGAAGCTTTCTTT
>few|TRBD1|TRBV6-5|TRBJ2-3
CASSYSGTEDTQYF
TGTGCCAGCAGTTACTCCGGGACAGAAGATACGCAGTATTTT
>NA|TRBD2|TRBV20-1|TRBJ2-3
CSATLAVGTDTQYF
TGCAGTGCTACCCTAGCGGTTGGGACAGATACGCAGTATTTT
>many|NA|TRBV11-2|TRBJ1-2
CASSLRIGMGYTF
TGTGCCAGCAGCTTGCGGATAGGGATGGGCTACACCTTC
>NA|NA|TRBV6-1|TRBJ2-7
CASSEVPGSPLEQYF
TGTGCCAGCAGCGAAGTTCCGGGGAGCCCCCTCGAGCAGTACTTC
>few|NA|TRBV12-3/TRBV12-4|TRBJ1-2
CASSLDLLQIPRGYTF
TGTGCCAGCAGTTTAGATCTTTTGCAAATCCCTAGAGGCTACACCTTC
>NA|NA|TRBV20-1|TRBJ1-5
CSAIGHTNQPQHF
TGCAGTGCTATTGGACACACGAATCAGCCCCAGCATTTT
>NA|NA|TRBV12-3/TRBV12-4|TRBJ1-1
CATGAGIHKENTEAFF
TGTGCCACCGGCGCCGGGATCCATAAGGAGAACACTGAAGCTTTCTTT
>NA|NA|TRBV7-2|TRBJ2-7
CASSLDPPYEQYF
TGTGCCAGCAGCTTAGACCCCCCCTACGAGCAGTACTTC
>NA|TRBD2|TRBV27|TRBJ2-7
CASSEGLLSYEQYF
TGTGCCAGCAGCGAGGGACTACTCTCCTACGAGCAGTACTTC
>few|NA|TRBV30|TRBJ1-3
CALGTWTQQGIAGNTIYF
TGTGCCCTGGGGACATGGACACAACAGGGAATAGCTGGAAACACCATATATTTT